Listed here are 12 T cell receptor beta chains from one sample, sequenced in a study of cytomegalovirus exposure and HLA in healthy donors. Measured with immunoSEQ multiplex PCR; TCRdb has only the in-frame clones, and not every one. The repertoire holds about 330,000 clones, with more than 80% as singletons. Material: PBMCs. All receptors derive from a woman younger than 30 in good health and CMV-seronegative.

The chain carries TRBV27 and TRBJ2-7, with D unresolved. CDR3 length: 13 residues. Germline V gives CDR1 MNHEY, CDR2 SMNVEV (reference sequence). The V gene lost 0 bases and the J gene lost 5 bases, with 8 bases spanning the gap. This CDR3 is CASSLSVENEQYF. The CDR3 bases are TGTGCCAGCAGTTTATCTGTCGAGAACGAGCAGTACTTC.

The chain carries TRBV7-6 and TRBJ2-6; 10 bases agree with TRBD1. Looked up from germline, CDR1 is SGHVS and CDR2 is FNYEAQ. The CDR3 sequence is 17 residues long. Trimming cost V 1 base and J 1 base; bases outside gene matches: 1. CDR3 nucleotides: TGTGCCAGCAGCTTAGGACAGGGGGCTTCTGGGGCCAACGTCCTGACTTTC. This sequence encodes CASSLGQGASGANVLTF.

The DNA for the CDR3 is TGCGCCAGCAGCGTCGGGACAGGACTAAACTATGGCTACACCTTC. Encoded protein: CASSVGTGLNYGYTF. The chain joins TRBV4-3 to TRBJ1-2; 8 nucleotides match TRBD1. Germline values: CDR1 LGHNA, CDR2 YSLEER. The CDR3 totals 15 residues. Trimming removed 5 bases from V and 2 bases from J; junction bases left unmatched: 7.

V and J are TRBV7-9 and TRBJ1-2; the D gene is possibly TRBD1 (6 bases). V shed 6 bases and J shed 2 bases, with 19 bases lying between them. The germline V gene has CDR1 SEHNR and CDR2 FQNEAQ (reference sequence). CDR3 length equals 16 residues. DNA for the CDR3: TGTGCCAGCAGTAAAACGCAGGGGATTTCGAACTATGGCTACACCTTC. This codes for CASSKTQGISNYGYTF.

The chain uses TRBV2 and TRBJ2-7, with TRBD1 matching 7 bases. This CDR3 has 15 amino acids. Trimming removed 4 bases from V and 2 bases from J; junction bases left unmatched: 8. Germline loops: CDR1 SNHLY, CDR2 FYNNEI. The CDR3 is CASSVGTVQTYEQYF. The CDR3 DNA sequence: TGTGCCAGCAGTGTCGGGACAGTGCAAACCTACGAGCAGTACTTC.

The chain carries TRBV5-6 and TRBJ1-1; a possible D gene is TRBD1 (5 bases). CDR1 is SGHDT, CDR2 YYEEEE, per germline. There are 14 residues in the CDR3. Trimming cost V 0 bases and J 1 base, with 7 bases left between them. The CDR3 spells CASSLGQRNTEAFF. The DNA of the CDR3 is TGTGCCAGCAGCTTGGGACAGAGGAACACTGAAGCTTTCTTT.

V and J are TRBV6-5 and TRBJ1-5, with a tentative D call TRBD1 (6 bases). The CDR3 extends over 14 amino acids. Germline CDR1 MNHEY, CDR2 SVGAGI. V was pared by 0 bases and J by 11 bases, with 14 bases between. The CDR3, as DNA: TGTGCCAGCAGTTACTCCGACAGGCGCGGGTCCCAGCATTTT. Its translation: CASSYSDRRGSQHF.

This clone came up a few times. The chain links TRBV27 to TRBJ2-2, with 7 positions matching TRBD2. V dropped 8 bases and J dropped 0; count of bases not matched to a gene: 3. From germline, CDR1 is MNHEY and CDR2 SMNVEV (reference sequence). CDR3 length: 14 amino acids. CDR3 amino acids: CASRGGANTGELFF. The CDR3 nucleotides are TGTGCCAGCCGGGGAGGGGCGAACACCGGGGAGCTGTTTTTT.

The chain is built from TRBV28 and TRBJ2-1; 8 bases align to TRBD2. This CDR3 has 16 amino acids. The trim removed 6 bases at V and 1 base at J, leaving 8 bases unmatched. Germline values: CDR1 MDHEN, CDR2 SYDVKM. CDR3 residues: CASRPAGTRSYNEQFF. The CDR3 DNA follows: TGTGCCAGCAGACCCGCCGGGACTAGGTCCTACAATGAGCAGTTCTTC. Combining the CDR3 with reference TRBV28 and TRBJ2-1 gives the whole variable domain DVKVTQSSRYLVKRTGEKVFLECVQDMDHENMFWYRQDPGLGLRLIYFSYDVKMKEKGDIPEGYSVSREKKERFSLILESASTNQTSMYLCASRPAGTRSYNEQFFGPGTRLTVL.

The chain combines TRBV7-6 with TRBJ2-7; 9 nucleotides agree with TRBD1. The CDR3 consists of 13 residues. Germline values: CDR1 SGHVS, CDR2 FNYEAQ. With V trimmed by 5 bases and J by 3 bases, 2 bases remained unmatched. The CDR3 sequence: CASSRDRDYEQYF. The CDR3 bases are TGTGCCAGCAGCCGGGACAGGGACTACGAGCAGTACTTC.

This chain connects TRBV27 to TRBJ2-1; possibly TRBD2 for D (5 bases). V was shortened by 5 bases and J by 14 bases, with 19 bases between the two germline ends. The germline V gene encodes CDR1 MNHEY and CDR2 SMNVEV (reference sequence). The CDR3 extends over 13 amino acids. CDR3 sequence: CASSPLVTRVEFF. As DNA, the CDR3 is TGTGCCAGCAGTCCACTAGTAACAAGGGTCGAGTTCTTC.

This clone was picked up a small number of times. This rearrangement joins TRBV4-2 to TRBJ2-3; 8 nucleotides line up with TRBD2. V gave up 0 bases and J gave up 6 bases; unmatched junction bases: 11. This CDR3 comprises 17 residues. Per the germline V gene, CDR1 is LGHNA and CDR2 is YNFKEQ. CDR3 loop: CASSQDPGSGGEDTQYF. CDR3 DNA sequence: TGTGCCAGCAGCCAAGACCCCGGGAGCGGGGGTGAGGATACGCAGTATTTT.